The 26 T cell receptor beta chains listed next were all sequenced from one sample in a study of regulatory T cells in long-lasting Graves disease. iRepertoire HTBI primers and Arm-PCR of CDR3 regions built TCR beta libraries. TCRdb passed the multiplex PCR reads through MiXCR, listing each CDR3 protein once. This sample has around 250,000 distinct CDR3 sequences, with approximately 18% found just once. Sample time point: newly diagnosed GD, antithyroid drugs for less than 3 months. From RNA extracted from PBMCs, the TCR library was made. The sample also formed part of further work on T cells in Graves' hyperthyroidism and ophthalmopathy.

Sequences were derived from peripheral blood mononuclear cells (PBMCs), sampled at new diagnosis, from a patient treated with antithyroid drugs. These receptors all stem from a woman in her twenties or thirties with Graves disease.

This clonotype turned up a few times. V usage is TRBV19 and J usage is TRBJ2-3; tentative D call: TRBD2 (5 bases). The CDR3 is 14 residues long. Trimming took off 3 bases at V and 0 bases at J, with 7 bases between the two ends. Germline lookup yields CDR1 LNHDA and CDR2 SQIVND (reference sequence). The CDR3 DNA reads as TGTGCCAGTAGTATGCTAGCTAGCACAGATACGCAGTATTTT. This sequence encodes CASSMLASTDTQYF.

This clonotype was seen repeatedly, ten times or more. As DNA, the CDR3 is TGTGCCAGTAGTTCGGGGTACTCCTACAATGAGCAGTTCTTC. Translating it yields CASSSGYSYNEQFF. The V gene is TRBV19, the J gene TRBJ2-1, with D tentatively TRBD2 (5 bases). This CDR3 is built from 14 residues. Germline assignment: CDR1 LNHDA and CDR2 SQIVND (reference sequence). Trimming stripped 5 bases from V and 0 bases from J, with 8 bases between.

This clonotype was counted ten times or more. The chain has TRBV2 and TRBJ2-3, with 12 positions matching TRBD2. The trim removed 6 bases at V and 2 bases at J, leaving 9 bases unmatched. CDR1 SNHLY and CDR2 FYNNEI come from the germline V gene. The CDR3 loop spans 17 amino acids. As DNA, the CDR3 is TGTGCCAGCAGCGAAAATCTAGCGGGGGGGCTCACAGATACGCAGTATTTT. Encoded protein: CASSENLAGGLTDTQYF.

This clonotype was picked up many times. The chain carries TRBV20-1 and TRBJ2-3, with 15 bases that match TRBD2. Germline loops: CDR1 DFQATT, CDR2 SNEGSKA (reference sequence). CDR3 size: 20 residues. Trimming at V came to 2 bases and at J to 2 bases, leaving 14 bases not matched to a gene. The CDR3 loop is CSARPTGLAGGMGSTDTQYF. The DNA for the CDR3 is TGCAGTGCTAGACCAACCGGACTAGCGGGGGGGATGGGATCCACAGATACGCAGTATTTT.

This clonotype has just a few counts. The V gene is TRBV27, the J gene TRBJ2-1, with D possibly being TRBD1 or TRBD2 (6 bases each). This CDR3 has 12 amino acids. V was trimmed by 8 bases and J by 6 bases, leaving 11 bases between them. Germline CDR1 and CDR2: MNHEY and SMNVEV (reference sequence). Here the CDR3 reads CASEGGSNEQFF. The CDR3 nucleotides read TGTGCCAGCGAGGGGGGATCCAATGAGCAGTTCTTC.

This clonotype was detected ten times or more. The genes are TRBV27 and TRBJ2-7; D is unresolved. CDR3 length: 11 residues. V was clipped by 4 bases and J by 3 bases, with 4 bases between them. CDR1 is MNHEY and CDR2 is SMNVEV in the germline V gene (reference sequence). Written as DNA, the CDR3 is TGTGCCAGCAGTTCCAACTACGAGCAGTACTTC. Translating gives CASSSNYEQYF.

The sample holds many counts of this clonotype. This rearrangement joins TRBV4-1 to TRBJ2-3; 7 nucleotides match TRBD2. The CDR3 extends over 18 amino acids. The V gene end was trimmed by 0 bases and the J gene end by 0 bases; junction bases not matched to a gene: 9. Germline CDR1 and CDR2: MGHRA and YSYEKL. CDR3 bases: TGCGCCAGCAGCCAAGAGAATGGAGCGGGGTCTAGCACAGATACGCAGTATTTT. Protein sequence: CASSQENGAGSSTDTQYF.

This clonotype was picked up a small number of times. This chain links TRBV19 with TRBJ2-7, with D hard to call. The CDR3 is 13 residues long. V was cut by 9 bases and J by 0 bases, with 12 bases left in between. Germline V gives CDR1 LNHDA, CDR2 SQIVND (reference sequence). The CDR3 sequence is CASSTVDSYEQYF. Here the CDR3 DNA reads TGTGCCAGCTCGACGGTTGACTCCTACGAGCAGTACTTC.

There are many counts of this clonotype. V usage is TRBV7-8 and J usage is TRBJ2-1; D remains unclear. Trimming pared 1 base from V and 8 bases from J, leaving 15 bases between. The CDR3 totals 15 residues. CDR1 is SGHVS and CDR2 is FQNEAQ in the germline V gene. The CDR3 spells CASSLDSLGVDEQFF. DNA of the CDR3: TGTGCCAGCAGCTTAGATTCGCTTGGGGTGGATGAGCAGTTCTTC.

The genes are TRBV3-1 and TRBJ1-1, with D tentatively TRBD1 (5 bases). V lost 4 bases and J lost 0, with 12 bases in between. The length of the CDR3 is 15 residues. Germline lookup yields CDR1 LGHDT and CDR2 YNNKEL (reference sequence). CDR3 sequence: CASSPRSGMNTEAFF. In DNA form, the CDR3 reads TGTGCCAGCAGCCCGCGATCAGGGATGAACACTGAAGCTTTCTTT.

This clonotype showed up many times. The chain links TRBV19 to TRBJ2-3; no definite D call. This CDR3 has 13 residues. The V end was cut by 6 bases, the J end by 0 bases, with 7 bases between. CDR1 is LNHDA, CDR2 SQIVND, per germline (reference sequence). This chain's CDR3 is CASRKDSTDTQYF. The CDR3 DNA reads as TGTGCCAGTAGAAAGGACAGCACAGATACGCAGTATTTT.

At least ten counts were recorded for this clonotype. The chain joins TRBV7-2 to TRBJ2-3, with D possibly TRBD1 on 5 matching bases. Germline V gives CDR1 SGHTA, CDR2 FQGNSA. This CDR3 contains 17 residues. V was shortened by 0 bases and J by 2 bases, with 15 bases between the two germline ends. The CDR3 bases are TGTGCCAGCAGCTTAGCCCCAGGGCGAAAGTACACAGATACGCAGTATTTT. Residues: CASSLAPGRKYTDTQYF.

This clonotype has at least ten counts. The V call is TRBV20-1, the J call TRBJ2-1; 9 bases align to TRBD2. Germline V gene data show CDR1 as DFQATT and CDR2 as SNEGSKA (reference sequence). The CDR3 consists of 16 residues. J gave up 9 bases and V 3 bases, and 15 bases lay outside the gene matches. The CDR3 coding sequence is TGCAGTGCTAGTGTCCCGGCTAGCGGGACCCTTGGTGAGCAGTTCTTC. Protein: CSASVPASGTLGEQFF.

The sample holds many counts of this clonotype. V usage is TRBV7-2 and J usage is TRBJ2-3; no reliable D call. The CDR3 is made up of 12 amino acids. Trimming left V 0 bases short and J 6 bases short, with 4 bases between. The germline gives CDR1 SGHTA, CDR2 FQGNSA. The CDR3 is CASSLAADTQYF. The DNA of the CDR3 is TGTGCCAGCAGCTTAGCGGCCGATACGCAGTATTTT.

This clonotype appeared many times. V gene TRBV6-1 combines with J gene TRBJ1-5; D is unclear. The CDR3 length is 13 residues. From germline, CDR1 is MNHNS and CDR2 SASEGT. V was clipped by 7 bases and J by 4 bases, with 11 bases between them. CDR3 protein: CASNRMLNQPQHF. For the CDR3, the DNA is TGTGCCAGCAATAGGATGTTAAATCAGCCCCAGCATTTT.

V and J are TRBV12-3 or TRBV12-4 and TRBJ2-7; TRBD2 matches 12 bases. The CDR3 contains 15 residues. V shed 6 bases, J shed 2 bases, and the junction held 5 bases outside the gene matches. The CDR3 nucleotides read TGTGCCAGCAGGCTAGCGGGAGGGATAACCTACGAGCAGTACTTC. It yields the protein CASRLAGGITYEQYF.

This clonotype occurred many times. CDR3 in DNA: TGTGCCAGCAGCCCTATTCCAGGACAGGGGCCAAACACTGAAGCTTTCTTT. It specifies CASSPIPGQGPNTEAFF. The V gene is TRBV4-2, the J gene TRBJ1-1, with 9 bases aligning to TRBD1. Trimming cost V 4 bases and J 2 bases; bases outside gene matches: 11. There are 17 residues in the CDR3. The V gene's germline CDR1 is LGHNA and CDR2 YNFKEQ.

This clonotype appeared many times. Written as DNA, the CDR3 is TGTGCCAGCAGCTTGTCCGGGGACAGTGGATATCGCAATCAGCCCCAGCATTTT. It translates to CASSLSGDSGYRNQPQHF. The V and J genes are TRBV5-6 and TRBJ1-5, with 7 bases that match TRBD1. J gave up 2 bases and V 1 base, and 12 bases lay outside the gene matches. Germline CDR1 reads SGHDT; CDR2 reads YYEEEE. The CDR3 runs 18 residues.

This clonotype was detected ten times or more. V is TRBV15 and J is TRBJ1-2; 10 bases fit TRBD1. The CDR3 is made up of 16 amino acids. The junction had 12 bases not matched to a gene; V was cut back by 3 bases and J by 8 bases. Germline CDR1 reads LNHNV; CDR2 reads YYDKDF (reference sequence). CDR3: CATSRGRGDRGYGYTF. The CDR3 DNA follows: TGTGCCACCAGCAGGGGCCGGGGGGACAGGGGATACGGCTACACCTTC.

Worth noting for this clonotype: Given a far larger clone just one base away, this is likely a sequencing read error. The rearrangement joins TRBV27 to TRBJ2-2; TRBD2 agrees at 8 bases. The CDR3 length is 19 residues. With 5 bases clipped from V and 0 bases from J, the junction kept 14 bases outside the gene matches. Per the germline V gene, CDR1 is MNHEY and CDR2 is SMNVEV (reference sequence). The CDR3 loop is CASSGVGTRSPPNTGELFF. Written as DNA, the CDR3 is TGTGCCAGCAGTGGGGTAGGGACTAGATCACCTCCGAACACCGGGGAGCTGTTTTTT.

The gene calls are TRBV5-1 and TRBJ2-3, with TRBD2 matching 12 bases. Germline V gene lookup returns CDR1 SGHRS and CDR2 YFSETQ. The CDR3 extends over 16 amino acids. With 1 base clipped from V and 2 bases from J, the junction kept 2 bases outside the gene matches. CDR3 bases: TGCGCCAGCAGCTTGACTAGCGGGGGGAACACAGATACGCAGTATTTT. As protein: CASSLTSGGNTDTQYF.

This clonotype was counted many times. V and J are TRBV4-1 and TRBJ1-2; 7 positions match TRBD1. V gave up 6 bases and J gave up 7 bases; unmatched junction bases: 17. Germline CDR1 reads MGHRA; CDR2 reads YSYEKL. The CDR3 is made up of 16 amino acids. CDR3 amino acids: CASSQGVAGAGSGYTF. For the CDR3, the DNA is TGCGCCAGCAGTCAGGGGGTGGCAGGGGCCGGGAGTGGCTACACCTTC.

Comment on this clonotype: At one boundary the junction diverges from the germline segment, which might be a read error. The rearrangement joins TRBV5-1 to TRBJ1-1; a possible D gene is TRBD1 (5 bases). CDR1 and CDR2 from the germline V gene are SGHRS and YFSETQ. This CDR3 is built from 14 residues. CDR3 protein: CASSPGAMNTEALF. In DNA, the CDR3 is TGCGCCAGCAGCCCCGGGGCGATGAACACTGAAGCTCTCTTT. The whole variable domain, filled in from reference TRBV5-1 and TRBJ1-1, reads KAGVTQTPRYLIKTRGQQVTLSCSPISGHRSVSWYQQTPGQGLQFLFEYFSETQRNKGNFPGRFSGRQFSNSRSEMNVSTLELGDSALYLCASSPGAMNTEALFGQGTRLTVV.

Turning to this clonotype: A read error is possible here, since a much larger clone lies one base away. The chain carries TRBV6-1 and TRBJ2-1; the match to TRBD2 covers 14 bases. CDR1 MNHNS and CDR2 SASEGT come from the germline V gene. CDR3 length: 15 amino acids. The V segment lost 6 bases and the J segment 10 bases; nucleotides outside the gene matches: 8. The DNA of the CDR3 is TGTGCCAGCAGGGGGACTAGCGGGGGAACTCGGGAGCAGTTCTTC. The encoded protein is CASRGTSGGTREQFF.

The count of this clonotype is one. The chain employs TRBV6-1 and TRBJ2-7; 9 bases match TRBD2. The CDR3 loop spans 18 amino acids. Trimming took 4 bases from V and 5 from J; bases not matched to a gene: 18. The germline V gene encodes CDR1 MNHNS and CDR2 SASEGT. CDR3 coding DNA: TGTGCCAGCAGTGCTGTCCTCGGGACTAGCTCCCGGGTGGACGAGCAGTACTTC. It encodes CASSAVLGTSSRVDEQYF.

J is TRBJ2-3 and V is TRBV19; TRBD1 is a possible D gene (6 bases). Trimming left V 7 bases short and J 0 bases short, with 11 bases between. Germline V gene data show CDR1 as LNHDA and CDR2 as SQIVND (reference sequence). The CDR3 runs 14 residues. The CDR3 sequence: CASNDRRSTDTQYF. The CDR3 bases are TGTGCCAGTAATGACAGGCGAAGCACAGATACGCAGTATTTT.